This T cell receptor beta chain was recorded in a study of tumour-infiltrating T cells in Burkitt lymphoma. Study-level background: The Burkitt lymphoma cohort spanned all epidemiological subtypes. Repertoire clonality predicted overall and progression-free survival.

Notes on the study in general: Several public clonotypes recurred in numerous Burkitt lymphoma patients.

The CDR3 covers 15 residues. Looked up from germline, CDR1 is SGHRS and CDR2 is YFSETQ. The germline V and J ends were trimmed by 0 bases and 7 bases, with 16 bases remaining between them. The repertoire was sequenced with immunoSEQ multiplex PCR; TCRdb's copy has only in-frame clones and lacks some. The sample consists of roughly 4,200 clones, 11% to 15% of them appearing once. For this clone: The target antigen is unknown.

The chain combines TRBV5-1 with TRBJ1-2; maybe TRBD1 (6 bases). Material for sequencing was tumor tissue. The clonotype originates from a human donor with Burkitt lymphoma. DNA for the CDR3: TGCGCCAGCAGCTTGGTGACAAAGGACAGTGGTGGCTACACCTTC. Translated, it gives CASSLVTKDSGGYTF.